Shown below are 15 T cell receptor beta chains from a single sample sequenced in a study of blood T cell repertoires in COVID-19. TCRdb's copy holds only in-frame clones and misses some; the assay was immunoSEQ multiplex PCR. The sample yields about 180,000 clones, 83% seen once. The source material was peripheral blood. The receptors derive from a woman in her 70s with COVID-19, enrolled during active disease.

Comments on this clone: The sample carries other DNA sequences with the same CDR3. V usage is TRBV6-5 and J usage is TRBJ2-3; 8 bases map to TRBD2. This CDR3 has 14 residues. After removal of 4 bases from V and 3 bases from J, the junction contained 3 bases not matched to a gene. From germline, CDR1 is MNHEY and CDR2 SVGAGI. CDR3 sequence reads: CASSSTSGTDTQYF. The CDR3 bases are TGTGCCAGCAGTTCAACTAGCGGTACAGATACGCAGTATTTT.

V gene TRBV27 combines with J gene TRBJ1-3; 12 bases align to TRBD1. In germline, CDR1 is MNHEY, CDR2 SMNVEV (reference sequence). Trimming at V came to 6 bases and at J to 8 bases, leaving 14 bases not matched to a gene. The CDR3 spans 17 residues. CDR3 bases: TGTGCCAGCAGAAAACTTGGCCGGGGACAGGGGGCAGACACCATATATTTT. It translates to CASRKLGRGQGADTIYF.

V gene TRBV6-5 combines with J gene TRBJ1-2; tentative D call: TRBD1 (6 bases). Trimming took 2 bases from V and 5 from J, leaving 15 bases between them. The germline V gene has CDR1 MNHEY and CDR2 SVGAGI. The CDR3 length is 15 residues. CDR3 nucleotides: TGTGCCAGCAGTTACAGGTCGGACAGAACTTATGGCTACACCTTC. This translates into CASSYRSDRTYGYTF.

The chain couples TRBV7-2 to TRBJ2-3, with 10 nucleotides matching TRBD2. CDR1 is SGHTA and CDR2 is FQGNSA in the germline V gene. After removal of 6 bases from V and 1 base from J, the junction contained 7 bases not matched to a gene. CDR3 length: 16 residues. CDR3 DNA: TGTGCCAGCAGAAGGGCTAGCGGGAGCCGCACAGATACGCAGTATTTT. Its translation is CASRRASGSRTDTQYF.

This chain links TRBV11-2 with TRBJ2-3; 11 bases line up with TRBD2. This CDR3 is 17 amino acids long. Looked up from germline, CDR1 is SGHAT and CDR2 is FQNNGV. J gave up 5 bases and V 5 bases, and 12 bases lay outside the gene matches. Here the CDR3 reads CASSTGTSGGGEDTQYF. CDR3 DNA: TGTGCCAGCAGCACCGGGACTAGCGGTGGTGGAGAAGATACGCAGTATTTT.

V is TRBV12-3 or TRBV12-4 and J is TRBJ1-5, with a weak D call TRBD1 (6 bases). CDR3 length: 13 residues. V was shortened by 8 bases and J by 2 bases, with 10 bases between the two germline ends. The CDR3 protein is CASQGMGNQPQHF. CDR3 sequence (DNA): TGTGCCAGCCAGGGGATGGGCAATCAGCCCCAGCATTTT.

Only a few counts were recorded for this clone. The V call is TRBV30, the J call TRBJ2-7; the D gene is possibly TRBD1 (5 bases). Germline values: CDR1 GTSNPN, CDR2 SVGIG (reference sequence). Trimming pared 4 bases from V and 4 bases from J, leaving 14 bases between. The CDR3 consists of 13 residues. The CDR3 here is CAWTGSSTYEQYF. The DNA for the CDR3 is TGTGCCTGGACAGGGTCCTCGACGTACGAGCAGTACTTC.

This clone was observed a handful of times. The junction shows a germline mismatch at one end, possibly a read error. The chain has TRBV3-1 (or the pseudogene TRBV3-2) and TRBJ2-2, with TRBD1 matching 9 bases. Per germline, CDR1 LGHDT and CDR2 YNNKEL (reference sequence). This CDR3 region has 13 residues. The CDR3 coding sequence is TGTGCCAGCAGCCTCGGTCCGACAGGGGGGCTGTTTTTT. Amino acids: CASSLGPTGGLFF.

The chain links TRBV7-8 to TRBJ2-7; 9 positions match TRBD1. J lost 3 bases, V lost 1 base, and 1 base had no gene match. Germline assignment: CDR1 SGHVS and CDR2 FQNEAQ. The CDR3 is 14 residues long. CDR3 region: CASSLGQGVYEQYF. As DNA, the CDR3 is TGTGCCAGCAGCTTAGGACAGGGGGTCTACGAGCAGTACTTC.

Here the CDR3 DNA reads TGTGCCAGCAGCTTCAGCGGGGCAAAGAACACCGGGGAGCTGTTTTTT. Its protein product is CASSFSGAKNTGELFF. This chain uses TRBV7-9 with TRBJ2-2, with 7 bases aligning to TRBD2. Germline V gene data show CDR1 as SEHNR and CDR2 as FQNEAQ (reference sequence). V shed 3 bases and J 1 base; nucleotides not matched to a gene: 5. This CDR3 contains 16 residues.

The chain has TRBV28 and TRBJ1-5; 10 bases are shared with TRBD1. The CDR3 length is 14 residues. Germline V lookup: CDR1 MDHEN, CDR2 SYDVKM. V was clipped by 4 bases and J by 6 bases; unmatched bases: 3. CDR3 DNA: TGTGCCAGCAGTTACGACAGGGGGCCTCAGCCCCAGCATTTT. Translated, it gives CASSYDRGPQPQHF.

This clone was seen once. The J gene is TRBJ2-7, the V gene TRBV30; the D is unclear. CDR1 is GTSNPN, CDR2 SVGIG, per germline (reference sequence). V was clipped by 6 bases and J by 0 bases, with 9 bases between them. The CDR3 spans 12 residues. In DNA form, the CDR3 reads TGTGCCTGTATATCCAGCTCCTACGAGCAGTACTTC. Protein sequence: CACISSSYEQYF.

V gene TRBV28 combines with J gene TRBJ2-1, with TRBD2 matching 8 bases. CDR3 length equals 14 residues. After removal of 8 bases from V and 8 bases from J, the junction contained 11 bases not matched to a gene. Germline CDR1 MDHEN, CDR2 SYDVKM. CDR3 sequence: CASQIGGRWDEQFF. The CDR3 DNA reads TGTGCCAGCCAAATAGGCGGGAGGTGGGATGAGCAGTTCTTC.

For the CDR3, the DNA is TGTGCCAGCAGCTTGGGGGGGGGACTAGCGGGAGGCAATGAGCAGTTCTTC. Its translation is CASSLGGGLAGGNEQFF. The chain recombines TRBV7-2 with TRBJ2-1; 15 bases map to TRBD2. The trim removed 3 bases at V and 6 bases at J, leaving 6 bases unmatched. CDR1 and CDR2 from the germline V gene are SGHTA and FQGNSA. This CDR3 comprises 17 residues. The whole variable domain, filled in from reference TRBV7-2 and TRBJ2-1, reads GAGVSQSPSNKVTEKGKDVELRCDPISGHTALYWYRQSLGQGLEFLIYFQGNSAPDKSGLPSDRFSAERTGGSVSTLTIQRTQQEDSAVYLCASSLGGGLAGGNEQFFGPGTRLTVL.

The V gene is TRBV10-1, the J gene TRBJ2-5; possibly TRBD1 for D (5 bases). V dropped 3 bases and J dropped 5 bases, with 13 bases sitting between them. This CDR3 comprises 14 residues. Looked up from germline, CDR1 is WNHNN and CDR2 is SYGVQD (reference sequence). CDR3 nucleotide sequence: TGCGCCAGCAGTGACGGGCAGGGTGACGAGACCCAGTACTTC. It encodes CASSDGQGDETQYF.